The clone carrying this T cell receptor (beta chain) appeared once. What it binds is unknown. The entry originates in a study of T cell responses to AZD1222 COVID-19 vaccine. With 2 bases removed from V and 4 bases from J, the gap between germline ends came to 15 bases. Germline V lookup: CDR1 SGHRS, CDR2 YFSETQ. The CDR3 is 15 residues long. Generated by immunoSEQ multiplex PCR, the TCRdb table keeps only in-frame clones and is missing some. The sample carries more than 150,000 clones, just over 85% recorded once. General study findings and limits: Baseline testing showed seropositivity in only a handful of AZD1222 recipients. Reports say nearly half of spike-specific TCRs go after unmutated variant regions. Sampling captured repertoires only after the peak T cell response. The sample set comprised mostly white British donors with more females, and clonal diversity was possibly underestimated.

The sample was peripheral blood, taken on day 0 of AZD1222 vaccination. This TCR came from an adult in good health. The chain carries TRBV5-1 and TRBJ1-1; no definite D call. CDR3 nucleotides: TGCGCCAGCAGCTTAATCACCGTGGGGAGCACTGAAGCTTTCTTT. Its protein is CASSLITVGSTEAFF.